This entry lists 29 T cell receptor beta chains sequenced from one sample in a study of spatial heterogeneity in lung cancer. General study points: Counts that tracked tumor mutation counts were those of expanded intratumoral alpha and beta TCRs.

Sample time point: sample taken at primary tumor resection. These receptors are not linked to any known antigen. TCRdb passed the 5' RACE reads through MiXCR, listing each CDR3 protein once. The repertoire holds 3,000 to 4,000 distinct CDR3 sequences, 10% seen once, with roughly a sixth in the top ten. The material was lung tumor tissue, obtained at surgery. The receptors were sampled from a female donor with early-stage non-small cell lung cancer.

This clonotype is deemed medium-sized. This chain joins TRBV20-1 and TRBJ2-7; 9 bases map to TRBD1. In germline, CDR1 is DFQATT, CDR2 SNEGSKA (reference sequence). The CDR3 sequence is 15 residues long. V shed 0 bases, J shed 3 bases, and the junction held 6 bases outside the gene matches. The chain's CDR3 is CSARDLQGARYEQYF. CDR3 sequence (DNA): TGCAGTGCTAGAGATCTACAGGGGGCGCGCTACGAGCAGTACTTC.

This clonotype occurred a few times. The chain links TRBV7-9 to TRBJ2-7, with a tentative D call TRBD2 (6 bases). This CDR3 is built from 14 residues. CDR1 and CDR2 from the germline V gene are SEHNR and FQNEAQ (reference sequence). Trimming took 4 bases from V and 4 from J, leaving 14 bases between them. Here the CDR3 DNA reads TGTGCCAGCAGCTCCTGGAGGGAAAATTACGAGCAGTACTTC. Amino acids: CASSSWRENYEQYF.

This clonotype was detected only a few times. The chain combines TRBV7-6 with TRBJ2-1, with TRBD2 as a possible D gene (7 bases). Germline CDR1 SGHVS, CDR2 FNYEAQ. V was shortened by 1 base and J by 6 bases, with 13 bases between the two germline ends. The CDR3 runs 15 residues. CDR3 bases: TGTGCCAGCAGCTTAGGAGGGGGGGCGATCAATGAGCAGTTCTTC. Protein: CASSLGGGAINEQFF.

The V call is TRBV7-9, the J call TRBJ2-2; 7 bases fit TRBD1. This CDR3 comprises 14 residues. Germline V gene sequence: CDR1 SEHNR, CDR2 FQNEAQ (reference sequence). V was pared by 4 bases and J by 5 bases, with 4 bases of the junction left unmatched. The CDR3 is CASSYPQGTGELFF. For the CDR3, the DNA is TGTGCCAGCAGCTACCCACAGGGGACCGGGGAGCTGTTTTTT.

Sample share makes this clonotype medium-sized. The chain combines TRBV6-2 or TRBV6-3 with TRBJ2-7, with D maybe TRBD1 (5 bases). Trimming removed 7 bases at V and 1 base at J, with 11 bases between. CDR1 and CDR2 (germline): MNHEY, SVGEGT. This CDR3 contains 13 residues. The CDR3 DNA follows: TGTGCCAGCACGCGGACATATTCCTACGAGCAGTACTTC. It encodes CASTRTYSYEQYF.

The chain recombines TRBV20-1 with TRBJ1-6; no firm D call. V was clipped by 6 bases and J by 2 bases, with 8 bases between them. Germline V gives CDR1 DFQATT, CDR2 SNEGSKA (reference sequence). CDR3 size: 13 residues. CDR3 DNA: TGCAGTGCCCCCGGAACCTATAATTCACCCCTCCACTTT. Translated: CSAPGTYNSPLHF.

By sample share, this clonotype is medium-sized. This chain uses TRBV6-2 or TRBV6-3 with TRBJ2-3, with a weak D call TRBD2 (6 bases). V was cut by 6 bases and J by 5 bases, with 21 bases left in between. This CDR3 spans 16 amino acids. Germline V gives CDR1 MNHEY, CDR2 SVGEGT. The CDR3 here is CASSQAGMGQRDTQYF. CDR3 coding DNA: TGTGCCAGCAGCCAGGCGGGAATGGGTCAGCGAGATACGCAGTATTTT.

By frequency in the sample, this clonotype is medium-sized (0.01 to 0.1%). This chain joins TRBV6-5 and TRBJ2-1; D is perhaps TRBD1 (6 bases). The CDR3 is 16 residues long. CDR1 is MNHEY and CDR2 is SVGAGI in the germline V gene. With 5 bases removed from V and 1 base from J, the gap between germline ends came to 15 bases. This chain's CDR3 is CASSTPRGLSYNEQFF. The CDR3 DNA reads as TGTGCCAGCAGTACGCCCAGGGGCCTGTCCTACAATGAGCAGTTCTTC.

The chain uses TRBV7-9 and TRBJ2-1; D tentatively reads TRBD1 or TRBD2 (5 bases each). Per the germline V gene, CDR1 is SEHNR and CDR2 is FQNEAQ (reference sequence). This CDR3 has 13 amino acids. Trimming cost V 1 base and J 7 bases, with 8 bases left between them. CDR3 residues: CASSLGGANEQFF. The CDR3, as DNA: TGTGCCAGCAGCTTAGGAGGGGCTAATGAGCAGTTCTTC.

This clonotype was counted a few times. The chain carries TRBV7-2 and TRBJ2-5; 9 bases are a match to TRBD2. V shed 1 base and J 1 base; nucleotides not matched to a gene: 4. Germline V gene data show CDR1 as SGHTA and CDR2 as FQGNSA. CDR3 length equals 16 residues. The DNA of the CDR3 is TGTGCCAGCAGCTTAGGGTCTAGCGGGGCCCAAGAGACCCAGTACTTC. This sequence encodes CASSLGSSGAQETQYF.

This clonotype was observed a few times. The chain is built from TRBV20-1 and TRBJ2-1, with D tentatively TRBD2 (6 bases). The CDR3 extends over 14 amino acids. The germline V gene encodes CDR1 DFQATT and CDR2 SNEGSKA (reference sequence). CDR3 in amino acids: CSALGGQSTNEQFF. CDR3 DNA sequence: TGCAGCGCACTAGGAGGGCAGTCGACCAATGAGCAGTTCTTC.

V and J are TRBV5-1 and TRBJ2-3; no clear D. Germline V gene sequence: CDR1 SGHRS, CDR2 YFSETQ. Trimming shortened V by 5 bases and J by 6 bases, and 16 bases separated the two germline ends. CDR3 length equals 14 residues. CDR3: CASSPGTSRDTQYF. The CDR3 DNA is TGCGCCAGCAGTCCGGGTACTTCGAGGGATACGCAGTATTTT.

This clonotype is labeled medium-sized. The J gene is TRBJ2-3, the V gene TRBV5-6; TRBD1 is a possible D gene (5 bases). The V and J ends lost 4 bases and 2 bases respectively, with 11 bases between them. Germline V gives CDR1 SGHDT, CDR2 YYEEEE. The CDR3 runs 14 residues. CDR3 in DNA: TGTGCCAGCAGCGTGCAGGGCCACACAGATACGCAGTATTTT. Translated: CASSVQGHTDTQYF.

By share, this clonotype counts as medium-sized. The genes are TRBV5-6 and TRBJ1-5; D may be TRBD1 (5 bases). Germline CDR1 is SGHDT and CDR2 is YYEEEE. V lost 4 bases to trimming and J lost 11 bases, with 16 bases between them. The CDR3 totals 13 residues. DNA for the CDR3: TGTGCCAGCAGCCGCCGGGACTCATGGGCCCAGCATTTT. It encodes CASSRRDSWAQHF.

By sample fraction, this clonotype is medium-sized. The chain has TRBV27 and TRBJ2-2; the D is unclear. Germline CDR1 and CDR2: MNHEY and SMNVEV (reference sequence). This CDR3 contains 14 residues. V was pared by 3 bases and J by 5 bases, with 10 bases between. The CDR3 region is CASSLVKFTGELFF. Here the CDR3 DNA reads TGTGCCAGCAGTTTGGTGAAGTTTACCGGGGAGCTGTTTTTT.

This clonotype appeared a few times. This chain uses TRBV6-1 with TRBJ1-6; D uncertain. Trimming pared 2 bases from V and 6 bases from J, leaving 11 bases between. In germline, CDR1 is MNHNS, CDR2 SASEGT. This CDR3 is built from 15 residues. Written as DNA, the CDR3 is TGTGCCAGCAGTGAAACAGCTAAACCTAATTCACCCCTCCACTTT. It codes for CASSETAKPNSPLHF.

This clonotype was seen a handful of times. V and J are TRBV30 and TRBJ1-5, with D unresolved. The CDR3 length is 12 residues. Germline V CDR1 and CDR2: GTSNPN, SVGIG (reference sequence). V was trimmed by 7 bases and J by 6 bases, leaving 13 bases between them. The CDR3 here is CALGLPSQPQHF. In nucleotides, the CDR3 is TGTGCCTTAGGTTTACCCAGTCAGCCCCAGCATTTT.

This clonotype is labeled medium-sized. The chain combines TRBV7-2 with TRBJ2-1, with 10 bases that match TRBD2. V trimming: 4 bases; J trimming: 0 bases; junction bases outside the gene matches: 3. The CDR3 totals 16 residues. Germline CDR1 reads SGHTA; CDR2 reads FQGNSA. CDR3 bases: TGTGCCAGCAGCTCTAGCGGGGGCGGCTCCTACAATGAGCAGTTCTTC. It is translated as CASSSSGGGSYNEQFF. The full variable domain, rest sourced from reference TRBV7-2 and TRBJ2-1, is GAGVSQSPSNKVTEKGKDVELRCDPISGHTALYWYRQSLGQGLEFLIYFQGNSAPDKSGLPSDRFSAERTGGSVSTLTIQRTQQEDSAVYLCASSSSGGGSYNEQFFGPGTRLTVL.

The CDR3 bases are TGTGCCAGCTCACCAAATCAGGGCCGGGCTAATGAAAAACTGTTTTTT. It encodes CASSPNQGRANEKLFF. The chain has TRBV18 and TRBJ1-4; D is possibly TRBD1 (5 bases). The CDR3 runs to 16 residues. V lost 2 bases to trimming and J lost 3 bases, with 13 bases between them. The germline V gene encodes CDR1 KGHSH and CDR2 LQKENI.

The chain combines TRBV19 with TRBJ1-5, with TRBD1 as a possible D gene (5 bases). Trimming pared 2 bases from V and 0 bases from J, leaving 11 bases between. The CDR3 has 16 residues. The germline CDR1 and CDR2 sequences are LNHDA and SQIVND (reference sequence). The CDR3 DNA follows: TGTGCCAGTAGTATACACGGGACGGATAGCAATCAGCCCCAGCATTTT. Protein product: CASSIHGTDSNQPQHF.

Concerning this clonotype itself: Its ends do not fully match the called genes, so a read error is possible. The CDR3: CASSELGFDEELFF. In DNA, the CDR3 is TGCGCCAGCAGTGAGTTGGGGTTCGATGAAGAACTGTTTTTT. The chain has TRBV10-2 and TRBJ1-4; D call uncertain. CDR3 length: 14 residues. Germline CDR1 reads WSHSY; CDR2 reads SAAADI.

The V gene is TRBV7-2, the J gene TRBJ2-3, with D possibly being TRBD2 (5 bases). This CDR3 region has 14 residues. CDR1 is SGHTA and CDR2 is FQGNSA in the germline V gene. Trimming pared 5 bases from V and 0 bases from J, leaving 9 bases between. The CDR3 loop reads CASSTRTSTDTQYF. The CDR3 nucleotides read TGTGCCAGCAGCACCAGGACTAGCACAGATACGCAGTATTTT.

This chain connects TRBV7-9 to TRBJ1-1; D is unclear. The CDR3 is 15 amino acids. Trimming took 7 bases from V and 3 from J, leaving 18 bases between them. Per the germline V gene, CDR1 is SEHNR and CDR2 is FQNEAQ (reference sequence). CDR3 in DNA: TGTGCCAGCACCACGGGGAGTGAGGGTTACACTGAAGCTTTCTTT. It translates to CASTTGSEGYTEAFF.

The chain is built from TRBV3-1 and TRBJ1-1; D might be TRBD1 (5 bases). Germline CDR1 LGHDT, CDR2 YNNKEL (reference sequence). V was cut by 6 bases and J by 4 bases, with 15 bases left in between. This CDR3 is built from 14 residues. Written as DNA, the CDR3 is TGTGCCAGCAGTCTGGTCGCTGGGACCACTGAAGCTTTCTTT. Protein sequence: CASSLVAGTTEAFF. The full variable domain, completed using reference TRBV3-1 and TRBJ1-1, is DTAVSQTPKYLVTQMGNDKSIKCEQNLGHDTMYWYKQDSKKFLKIMFSYNNKELIINETVPNRFSPKSPDKAHLNLHINSLELGDSAVYFCASSLVAGTTEAFFGQGTRLTVV.

By sample fraction, this clonotype is medium-sized. The V and J genes are TRBV20-1 and TRBJ2-5, with 9 bases identical to TRBD2. Germline values: CDR1 DFQATT, CDR2 SNEGSKA (reference sequence). Trimming cost V 6 bases and J 2 bases; bases outside gene matches: 10. This CDR3 is built from 15 residues. CDR3 region: CSAGTSGLLQETQYF. CDR3 coding DNA: TGCAGTGCCGGAACTAGCGGGTTGTTACAAGAGACCCAGTACTTC.

The chain couples TRBV19 to TRBJ2-2, with 7 bases lining up with TRBD2. Germline values: CDR1 LNHDA, CDR2 SQIVND (reference sequence). J lost 7 bases, V lost 4 bases, and 3 bases had no gene match. The CDR3 runs to 13 residues. CDR3 DNA sequence: TGTGCCAGTAGTACGTCGGGAGGCGGGGAGCTGTTTTTT. Its protein product is CASSTSGGGELFF.

This clonotype is deemed medium-sized. The chain links TRBV30 to TRBJ1-1; no clear D. Germline V gene lookup returns CDR1 GTSNPN and CDR2 SVGIG (reference sequence). The CDR3 contains 14 residues. Trimming left V 3 bases short and J 1 base short, with 12 bases between. The CDR3 loop reads CAWRDLPENTEAFF. CDR3 nucleotides: TGTGCCTGGAGGGACCTCCCCGAGAACACTGAAGCTTTCTTT.

In its sample, this clonotype is medium-sized (0.01 to 0.1%). The chain has TRBV24-1 and TRBJ2-1; D is ambiguous. The CDR3 spans 11 residues. CDR1 KGHDR and CDR2 SFDVKD come from the germline V gene. V lost 4 bases and J 12 bases, leaving 9 bases between the germline ends. CDR3 in DNA: TGTGCCACCAGTGACTCGGTGGTGCAGTTCTTC. It encodes CATSDSVVQFF.

Judged by abundance, this clonotype is medium-sized (0.01 to 0.1%). The chain links TRBV12-3 or TRBV12-4 to TRBJ1-2; D remains ambiguous. CDR3 length: 15 residues. Between the trimmed V and J ends, which lost 7 bases and 4 bases, there was a span of 19 bases. The CDR3, as DNA: TGTGCCAGCATCCCCTCGCTAAGGCTGGGCTATGGCTACACCTTC. The encoded protein is CASIPSLRLGYGYTF.